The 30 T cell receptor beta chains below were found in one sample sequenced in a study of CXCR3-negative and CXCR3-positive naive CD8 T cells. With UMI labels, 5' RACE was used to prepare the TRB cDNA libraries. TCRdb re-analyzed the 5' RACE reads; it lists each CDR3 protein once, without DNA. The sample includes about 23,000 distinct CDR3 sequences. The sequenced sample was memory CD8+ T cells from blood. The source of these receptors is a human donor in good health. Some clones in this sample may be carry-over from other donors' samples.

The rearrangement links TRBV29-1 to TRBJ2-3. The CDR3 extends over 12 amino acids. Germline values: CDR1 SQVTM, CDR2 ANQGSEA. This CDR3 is CSVEEGPDTQYF.

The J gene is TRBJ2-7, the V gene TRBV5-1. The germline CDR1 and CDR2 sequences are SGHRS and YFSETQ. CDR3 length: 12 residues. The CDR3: CASSPHEDEQYF.

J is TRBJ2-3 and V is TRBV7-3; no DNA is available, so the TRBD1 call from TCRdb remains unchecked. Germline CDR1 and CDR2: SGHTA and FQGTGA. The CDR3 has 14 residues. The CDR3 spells CASSLGGPADTQYF.

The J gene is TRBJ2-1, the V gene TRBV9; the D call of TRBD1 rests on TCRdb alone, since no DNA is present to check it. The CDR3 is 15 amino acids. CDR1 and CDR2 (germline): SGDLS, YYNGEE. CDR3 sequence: CASSVGPGGYNEQFF.

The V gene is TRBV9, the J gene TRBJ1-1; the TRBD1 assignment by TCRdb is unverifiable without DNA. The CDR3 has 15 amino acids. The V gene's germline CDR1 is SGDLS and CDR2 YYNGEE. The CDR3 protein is CASSPGMGTYTEAFF.

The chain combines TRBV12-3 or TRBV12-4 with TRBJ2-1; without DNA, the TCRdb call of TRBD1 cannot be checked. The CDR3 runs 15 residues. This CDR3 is CASSLPGRIYNEQFF.

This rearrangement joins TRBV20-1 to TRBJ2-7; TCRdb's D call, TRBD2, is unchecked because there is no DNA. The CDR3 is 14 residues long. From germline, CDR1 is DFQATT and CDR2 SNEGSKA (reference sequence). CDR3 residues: CSARVAGRDYEQYF.

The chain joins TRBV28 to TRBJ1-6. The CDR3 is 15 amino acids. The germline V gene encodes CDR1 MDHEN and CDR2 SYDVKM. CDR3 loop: CATHERRYSDSPLHF.

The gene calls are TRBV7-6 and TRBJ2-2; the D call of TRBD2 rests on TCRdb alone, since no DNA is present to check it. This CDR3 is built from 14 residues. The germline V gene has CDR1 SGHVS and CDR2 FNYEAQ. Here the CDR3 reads CASSTGPDTGELFF.

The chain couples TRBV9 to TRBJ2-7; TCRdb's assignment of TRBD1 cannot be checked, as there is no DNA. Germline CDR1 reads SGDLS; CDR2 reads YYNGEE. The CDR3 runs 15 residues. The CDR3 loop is CASSERTGGIYEQYF.

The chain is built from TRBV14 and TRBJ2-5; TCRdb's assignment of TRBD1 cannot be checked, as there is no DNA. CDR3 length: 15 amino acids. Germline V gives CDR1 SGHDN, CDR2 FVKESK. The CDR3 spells CASSQVKRGGETQYF.

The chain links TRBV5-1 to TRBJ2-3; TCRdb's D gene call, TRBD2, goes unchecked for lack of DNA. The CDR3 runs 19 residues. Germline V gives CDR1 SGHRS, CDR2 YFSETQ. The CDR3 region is CASSRGTSGSKLPTDTQYF.

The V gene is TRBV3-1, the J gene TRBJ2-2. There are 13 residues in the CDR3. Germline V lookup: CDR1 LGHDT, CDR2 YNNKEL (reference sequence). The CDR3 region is CASSQEGNGELFF.

The CDR3 spells CASSLVAEGDEQFF. V is TRBV5-4 and J is TRBJ2-1; checking the TCRdb D call of TRBD1 is not possible without DNA. Germline values: CDR1 SGHNT, CDR2 YYREEE (reference sequence). The CDR3 is 14 amino acids.

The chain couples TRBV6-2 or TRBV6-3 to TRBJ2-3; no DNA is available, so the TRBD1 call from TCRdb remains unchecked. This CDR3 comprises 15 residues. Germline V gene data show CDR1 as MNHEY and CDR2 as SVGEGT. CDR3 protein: CASRERDRFTDTQYF.

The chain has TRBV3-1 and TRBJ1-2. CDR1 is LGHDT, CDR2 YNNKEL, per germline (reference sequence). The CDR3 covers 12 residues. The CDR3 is CASSQSNYGYTF.

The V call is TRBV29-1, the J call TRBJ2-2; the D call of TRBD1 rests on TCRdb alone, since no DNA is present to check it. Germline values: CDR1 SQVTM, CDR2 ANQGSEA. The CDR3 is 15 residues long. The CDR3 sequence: CSVERDITGTGELFF.

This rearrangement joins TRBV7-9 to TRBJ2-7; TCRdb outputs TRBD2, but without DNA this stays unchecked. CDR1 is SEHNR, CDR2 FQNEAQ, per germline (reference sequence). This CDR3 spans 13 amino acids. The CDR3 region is CASSPAGSNEQYF.

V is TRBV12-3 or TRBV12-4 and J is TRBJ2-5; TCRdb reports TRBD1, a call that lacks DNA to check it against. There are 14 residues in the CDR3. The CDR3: CASSRQGEGETQYF.

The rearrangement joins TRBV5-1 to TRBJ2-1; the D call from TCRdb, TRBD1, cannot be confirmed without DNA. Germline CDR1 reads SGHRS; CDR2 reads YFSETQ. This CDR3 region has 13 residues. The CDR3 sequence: CASSLEGAVEQFF.

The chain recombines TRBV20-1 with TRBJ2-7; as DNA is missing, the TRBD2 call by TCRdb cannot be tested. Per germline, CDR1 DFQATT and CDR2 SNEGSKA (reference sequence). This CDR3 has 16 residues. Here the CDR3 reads CSARDLRLADRYEQYF.

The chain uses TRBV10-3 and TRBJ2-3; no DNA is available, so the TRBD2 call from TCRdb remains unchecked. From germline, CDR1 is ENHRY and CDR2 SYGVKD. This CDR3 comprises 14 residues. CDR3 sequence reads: CATLSGASTDTQYF.

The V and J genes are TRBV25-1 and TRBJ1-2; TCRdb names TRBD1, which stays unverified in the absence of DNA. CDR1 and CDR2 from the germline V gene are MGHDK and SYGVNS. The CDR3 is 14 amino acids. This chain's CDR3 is CASSGTADFYGYTF.

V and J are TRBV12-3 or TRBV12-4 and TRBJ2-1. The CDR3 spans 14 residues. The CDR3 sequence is CASSLAGLHNEQFF.

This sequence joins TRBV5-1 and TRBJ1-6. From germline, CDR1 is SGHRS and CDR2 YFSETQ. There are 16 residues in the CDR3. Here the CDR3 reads CASGEDGIVSNSPLHF.

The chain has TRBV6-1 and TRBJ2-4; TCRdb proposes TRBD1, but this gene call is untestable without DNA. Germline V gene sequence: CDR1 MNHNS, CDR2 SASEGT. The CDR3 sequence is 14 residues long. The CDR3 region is CASTSLTGENIQYF.

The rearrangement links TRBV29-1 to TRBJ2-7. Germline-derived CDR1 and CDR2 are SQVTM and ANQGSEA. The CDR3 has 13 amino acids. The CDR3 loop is CSVCPGSSYEQYF.

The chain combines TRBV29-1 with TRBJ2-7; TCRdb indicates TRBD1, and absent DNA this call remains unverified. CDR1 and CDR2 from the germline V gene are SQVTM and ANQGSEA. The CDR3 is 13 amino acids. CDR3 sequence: CSVGVTGDYEQYF.

Here the CDR3 reads CASSLTGQGNTEAFF. The rearrangement links TRBV7-3 to TRBJ1-1; with no DNA, the TCRdb D assignment of TRBD1 cannot be verified. Germline-derived CDR1 and CDR2 are SGHTA and FQGTGA. This CDR3 has 15 amino acids. Filled out from reference TRBV7-3 and TRBJ1-1, the complete variable domain reads GAGVSQTPSNKVTEKGKYVELRCDPISGHTALYWYRQSLGQGPEFLIYFQGTGAADDSGLPNDRFFAVRPEGSVSTLKIQRTERGDSAVYLCASSLTGQGNTEAFFGQGTRLTVV.

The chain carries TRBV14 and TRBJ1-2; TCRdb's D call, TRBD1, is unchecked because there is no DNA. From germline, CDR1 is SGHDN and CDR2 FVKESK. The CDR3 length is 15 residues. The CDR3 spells CASSPTGPKVYGYTF. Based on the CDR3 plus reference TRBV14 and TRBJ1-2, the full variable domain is EAGVTQFPSHSVIEKGQTVTLRCDPISGHDNLYWYRRVMGKEIKFLLHFVKESKQDESGMPNNRFLAERTGGTYSTLKVQPAELEDSGVYFCASSPTGPKVYGYTFGSGTRLTVV.